The entry below describes one T cell receptor beta chain. Its ends do not fully match the called genes, so a read error is possible. These data originate in a study of technical replicates of blood from several donors. CDR1 is SGHTA, CDR2 FQGNSA, per germline. The CDR3 spans 15 residues. TCRdb's copy holds only in-frame clones and misses some; the assay was immunoSEQ multiplex PCR. The repertoire holds some 69,000 clones, over 75% seen once, with approximately 5% in the top ten. V gene TRBV7-2 combines with J gene TRBJ2-1, with 12 bases that match TRBD2. The specimen sequenced was PBMCs. The origin of this receptor is a human donor in good health. Some clones in this sample may be carry-over from other donors' samples. CDR3 region: CASSLAGGPYNEQFF. CDR3 bases: TGTGCCAGCAGCCTAGCGGGAGGGCCTTACAATGAGCAGTTCTTC. Variable domain in full (rest from reference TRBV7-2 and TRBJ2-1): GAGVSQSPSNKVTEKGKDVELRCDPISGHTALYWYRQSLGQGLEFLIYFQGNSAPDKSGLPSDRFSAERTGGSVSTLTIQRTQQEDSAVYLCASSLAGGPYNEQFFGPGTRLTVL.